Listed below are T cell receptor beta chains from one sample, sequenced in a study of CD4+ T cells in melanoma. Assay: immunoSEQ multiplex PCR; the TCRdb copy retains only in-frame clones and omits some. The table has 50,000 or so clones, roughly 89% seen once. Source material: peripheral blood. The receptors here all came from a human donor with melanoma. CDR3s include the opening cysteine and the closing phenylalanine or tryptophan. D genes are given only for firm matches. Clone size is shown for a subset of rows, as once, few, many or a class of expanded clone.

CASSFSGVAYEQYF | TRBJ2-7 | TRBD2 | NA | TRBV6-6
CASSQSGLAGSTDTQYF | TRBJ2-3 | TRBD2 | NA | TRBV4-1
CASSSPGQGAGELFF | TRBJ2-2 | TRBD1 | large | TRBV7-3
CASSQGTGLNTEAFF | TRBJ1-1 | NA | NA | TRBV6-5
CASSLSPAAGNTEAFF | TRBJ1-1 | NA | NA | TRBV27
CASTIQPHGTGCGLASYEQYF | TRBJ2-7 | NA | once | TRBV7-3
CASSLGGGPSINNEQFF | TRBJ2-1 | NA | NA | TRBV5-4
CASSKGQGAYEQYF | TRBJ2-7 | TRBD1 | NA | TRBV5-6
CASSEYDRRYGYTF | TRBJ1-2 | NA | NA | TRBV2
CASSLGASGGQVNTGELFF | TRBJ2-2 | TRBD2 | few | TRBV7-8
CASSQSGGGSVPGELFF | TRBJ2-2 | NA | once | TRBV4-2
CASSTSWANEQFF | TRBJ2-1 | NA | NA | TRBV27
CASSWRAAYSNQPQHF | TRBJ1-5 | NA | NA | TRBV28
CAWTGQGAQQYF | TRBJ2-7 | TRBD1 | NA | TRBV30
CASSQDLRNTIYF | TRBJ1-3 | NA | NA | TRBV4-3
CATSDYSNQPQHF | TRBJ1-5 | NA | NA | TRBV19
CASSSRGVTADYTF | TRBJ1-2 | NA | NA | TRBV7-9
CASSQAGERYEQYF | TRBJ2-7 | NA | NA | TRBV4-1
CASSPSGGYSYNEQFF | TRBJ2-1 | NA | NA | TRBV9
CASRVGGGRGNYNEQFF | TRBJ2-1 | NA | NA | TRBV2
CASNAGTFSNQPQHF | TRBJ1-5 | NA | NA | TRBV19
CASSLGGNEKLFF | TRBJ1-4 | NA | NA | TRBV7-2
CASSPDRLRNTGELFF | TRBJ2-2 | TRBD1 | NA | TRBV5-4
CASSFTTGRIDSSYNSPLHF | TRBJ1-6 | TRBD1 | once | TRBV28
CASSRGTGRETQYF | TRBJ2-5 | TRBD1 | NA | TRBV5-1
CATRDRGRTEAFF | TRBJ1-1 | TRBD1 | NA | TRBV19
CASSDQGGDEKLFF | TRBJ1-4 | TRBD1 | NA | TRBV25-1
CASSDPDPGVYNEQFF | TRBJ2-1 | NA | NA | TRBV25-1
CASSRRQGDTEAFF | TRBJ1-1 | TRBD1 | NA | TRBV7-9
CASSLETGLGNQPQHF | TRBJ1-5 | NA | NA | TRBV7-8
CASSNSPGSQNIQYF | TRBJ2-4 | NA | NA | TRBV5-1
CASGDREYTEAFF | TRBJ1-1 | TRBD1 | NA | TRBV6-5
CSAGGGYEQYF | TRBJ2-7 | TRBD2 | NA | TRBV20-1
CASSLGLGSSDTQYF | TRBJ2-3 | NA | NA | TRBV5-4
CASSSDRVIYGYTF | TRBJ1-2 | TRBD1 | NA | TRBV7-8
CASSLHQGNTEAFF | TRBJ1-1 | NA | NA | TRBV7-3
CASSLLAGTDSEAFF | TRBJ1-1 | NA | NA | TRBV7-2
CASSIRSGGRYEQYF | NA | NA | NA | TRBV19
CVSRGNTEAFF | TRBJ1-1 | NA | NA | TRBV7-9
CASSWARGPHTEAFF | TRBJ1-1 | NA | NA | TRBV6-5
CASSPHLGSDYGYTF | TRBJ1-2 | NA | once | TRBV6-4
CASSLNPGFTEAFF | TRBJ1-1 | NA | NA | TRBV7-9
CSMDRGETQYF | TRBJ2-5 | TRBD1 | NA | TRBV29-1